These 3 T cell receptor beta chains share one sample of origin, sequenced in a study of blood T cells in healthy people across ages. It was with a sample-barcoded 5' primer and a J-beta primer mix that a second PCR of roughly 7 to 12 cycles was run. TCRdb called the 5' RACE reads again in MiXCR, with one record for every CDR3 protein. The sample shows around 1.5 million distinct CDR3 sequences, approximately 59% of them seen only once. The sample was blood. The origin of the receptors is a man between 18 and 35 years old in good health.

This chain uses TRBV25-1 with TRBJ2-1; TRBD2 might be the D (5 bases). From germline, CDR1 is MGHDK and CDR2 SYGVNS. V was pared by 2 bases and J by 6 bases, with 17 bases between. The CDR3 has 16 amino acids. DNA of the CDR3: TGTGCCAGCAGTGAACATGGCCAGCGGAGTCGCAATGAGCAGTTCTTC. Amino acid sequence: CASSEHGQRSRNEQFF.

The rearrangement links TRBV10-3 to TRBJ2-5; weak D call: TRBD2 (7 bases). V lost 2 bases and J 5 bases, leaving 18 bases between the germline ends. The germline V gene encodes CDR1 ENHRY and CDR2 SYGVKD. This CDR3 contains 16 residues. CDR3 DNA: TGTGCCATCAGTGAGGTTCCCGCGGGGGCTGGGGAGACCCAGTACTTC. Amino acid sequence: CAISEVPAGAGETQYF.

This clonotype showed up just a few times. The V call is TRBV6-1, the J call TRBJ2-3, with D unresolved. The germline V gene has CDR1 MNHNS and CDR2 SASEGT. V lost 6 bases to trimming and J lost 0 bases, with 19 bases between them. This CDR3 is built from 17 residues. The CDR3 spells CASSRTPIPASTDTQYF. DNA for the CDR3: TGTGCCAGCAGCCGCACCCCCATTCCTGCTAGCACAGATACGCAGTATTTT.